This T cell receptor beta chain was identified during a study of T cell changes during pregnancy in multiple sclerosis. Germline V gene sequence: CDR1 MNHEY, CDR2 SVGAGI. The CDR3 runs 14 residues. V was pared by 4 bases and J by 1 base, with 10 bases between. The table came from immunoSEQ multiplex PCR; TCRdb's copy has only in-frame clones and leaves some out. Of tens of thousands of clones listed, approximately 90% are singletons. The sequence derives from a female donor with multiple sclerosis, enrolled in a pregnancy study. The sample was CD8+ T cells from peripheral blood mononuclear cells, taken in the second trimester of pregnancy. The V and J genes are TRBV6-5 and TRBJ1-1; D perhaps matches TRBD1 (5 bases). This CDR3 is CASSSRTTNTEAFF. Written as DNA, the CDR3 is TGTGCCAGCAGTTCTCGGACAACGAACACTGAAGCTTTCTTT.